A selection of T cell receptor beta chains follows, all from one sample in a study of T-cell reconstitution after alpha-beta-depleted transplantation in children. MiXCR, applied by TCRdb to the PCR reads, yields one record per CDR3 protein. The sample includes hundreds of thousands of distinct CDR3 sequences, 15% to 20% of them seen just once. Material: PBMCs from the stem cell graft donor, obtained from the stem cell graft. These receptors were obtained from a human donor who donated a stem cell graft to a child with acute lymphoblastic leukemia. Both conserved end residues are part of each CDR3. A D gene is named only where the DNA matches it firmly. Not every row has a clone size; where given, it reads once, few, many or a size class.

d_call | j_call | v_call | clone_size | cdr3_nt | cdr3_aa
TRBD2 | TRBJ2-7 | TRBV4-1 | few | TGCGCCAGCAGCCAGCCGACTAGCAAGGACGAGCAGTACTTC | CASSQPTSKDEQYF
TRBD1 | TRBJ2-2 | TRBV5-1 | - | TGCGCCAGCAGCTTGGCACAGGGGTACACCGGGGAGCTGTTTTTT | CASSLAQGYTGELFF
- | TRBJ2-1 | TRBV9 | - | TGTGCCAGCAGCGTAGTGGGTAGCGGTCATGAGCAGTTCTTC | CASSVVGSGHEQFF
- | TRBJ2-1 | TRBV5-5 | - | TGTGCCAGCAGCTTGGCCTATAGATACAATGAGCAGTTCTTC | CASSLAYRYNEQFF
- | TRBJ1-2 | TRBV7-2 | - | TGTGCCAGCAGCCCCTCCGCTCCGATCTATGGCTACACCTTC | CASSPSAPIYGYTF
TRBD1 | TRBJ2-3 | TRBV5-1 | - | TGCGCCAGCACCATCACAGGGGGCGCGATCGATACGCAGTATTTT | CASTITGGAIDTQYF
- | TRBJ2-7 | TRBV20-1 | - | TGCAGTGCGGCCCGCAGGGGTTCATCCTACGAGCAGTACTTC | CSAARRGSSYEQYF
TRBD1 | TRBJ2-1 | TRBV20-1 | few | TGCAGTGCCAGAGGGGGCTGGAGCACGGGGGAGCAGTTCTTC | CSARGGWSTGEQFF
- | TRBJ2-7 | TRBV10-3 | few | TGTGCCATCAGTGAGCGTGAGGCCCTCTACGAGCAGTACTTC | CAISEREALYEQYF
- | TRBJ1-6 | TRBV9 | few | TGTGCCAGCAGCGTAGGAGGGCCCAGTTCACCCCTCCACTTT | CASSVGGPSSPLHF
- | TRBJ2-5 | TRBV5-1 | few | TGCGCCAGCAGCTTCTCCGACAGTCAAGAGACCCAGTACTTC | CASSFSDSQETQYF
TRBD2 | TRBJ2-6 | TRBV12-3/TRBV12-4 | - | TGTGCCAGCAGCGAAAGCGGGAGGGCCTTCTCTGGGGCCAACGTCCTGACTTTC | CASSESGRAFSGANVLTF
- | TRBJ2-5 | TRBV3-1 | - | TGTGCCAGCAGCCAAGATCCACTAGCATCCGCTCAAGAGACCCAGTACTTC | CASSQDPLASAQETQYF
TRBD2 | TRBJ2-5 | TRBV15 | few | TGTGCCACCAGCAGAGAGCTTGGGCTAGCGGGAATGGAGACCCAGTACTTC | CATSRELGLAGMETQYF
TRBD1 | TRBJ1-1 | TRBV4-1 | - | TGCGCCAGCAGCCAAATGTTCCAGGGGGGAAGCGACACTGAAGCTTTCTTT | CASSQMFQGGSDTEAFF
- | TRBJ1-1 | TRBV13 | few | TGTGCCACCTCCGCAGTCCACACTGAAGCTTTCTTT | CATSAVHTEAFF
- | TRBJ2-5 | TRBV5-5 | few | TGTGCCAGCAGCCCCGACACCTACCAAGAGACCCAGTACTTC | CASSPDTYQETQYF
- | TRBJ1-2 | TRBV10-3 | few | TGTGCCATCAGTGAGTCTGGGGGCCTCGGCTATGGCTACACCTTC | CAISESGGLGYGYTF
TRBD1 | TRBJ1-1 | TRBV18 | - | TGTGCCAGCTCACCCGGGACAGGGGGCATGACTGAAGCTTTCTTT | CASSPGTGGMTEAFF
- | TRBJ2-1 | TRBV5-6 | few | TGTGCCAGCAGCTTGAAGGTTTACTACAATGAGCAGTTCTTC | CASSLKVYYNEQFF
TRBD2 | TRBJ2-7 | TRBV5-1 | few | TGCGCCAGCAGCAACACAGGTCGGAGCAAGAGCGGGAGATTCTGGGAGCATTACGAGCAGTACTTC | CASSNTGRSKSGRFWEHYEQYF
- | TRBJ2-7 | TRBV29-1 | few | TGCAGCGTTGCTGGCGGATCGGGCTCCTACGAGCAGTACTTC | CSVAGGSGSYEQYF